The clone carrying this T cell receptor (beta chain) came up a few times. Antigen unknown. Patients affected by ophthalmopathy presented a Clinical Activity Score of at least 3, a NOSPECS grade of at least 4, and disease duration below 3 months. A patient was excluded if there was uncontrolled infection, other autoimmune disease, pregnancy or lactation. Diagnoses rested on clinical symptoms, serum thyroxine and TRAb, thyroid ultrasound and orbital computed tomography. The CDR3 has 13 amino acids. Germline V gene lookup returns CDR1 MNHEY and CDR2 SVGEGT. Trimming stripped 1 base from V and 4 bases from J, with 7 bases between. This sample was taken from a study of T cells in Graves' hyperthyroidism and ophthalmopathy. Findings and limits, study-wide: Blood also held most thyroid clonotypes expanded beyond 0.001.

TCR beta CDR3 sequences were amplified from RNA transcripts. A set of HTBI primers served as the primers for a first-round RT-PCR of the TCR CDR3. TCRdb reprocessed the multiplex PCR reads via MiXCR and lists one record per CDR3 protein. Among hundreds of thousands of distinct CDR3 sequences listed, around 20% were seen once. The genes are TRBV6-2 or TRBV6-3 and TRBJ1-1; D is ambiguous. The receptor was derived from a man aged 25 to 40 with Graves' ophthalmopathy. Sequenced: blood. The DNA for the CDR3 is TGTGCCAGCAGTTACTGGGTGGGCACTGAAGCTTTCTTT. Its protein product is CASSYWVGTEAFF.